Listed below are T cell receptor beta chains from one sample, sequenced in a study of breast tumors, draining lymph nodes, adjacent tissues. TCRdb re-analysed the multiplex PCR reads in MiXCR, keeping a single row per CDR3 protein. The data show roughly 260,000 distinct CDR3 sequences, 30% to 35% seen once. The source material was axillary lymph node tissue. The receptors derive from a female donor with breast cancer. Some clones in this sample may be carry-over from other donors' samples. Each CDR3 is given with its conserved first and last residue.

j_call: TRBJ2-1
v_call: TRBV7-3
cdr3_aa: CASRPGTSGRVEQFF

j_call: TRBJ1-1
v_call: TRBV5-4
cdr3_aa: CASSSRDRASEAFF

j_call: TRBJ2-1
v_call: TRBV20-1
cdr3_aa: CSAFPLTGVGEQFF

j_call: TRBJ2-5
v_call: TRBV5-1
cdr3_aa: CASTQRGGKETQYF

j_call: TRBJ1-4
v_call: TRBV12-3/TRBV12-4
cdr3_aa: CASRNQTYEKLFF

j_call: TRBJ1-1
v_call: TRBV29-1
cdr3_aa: CSVEDRTGGTEAFF

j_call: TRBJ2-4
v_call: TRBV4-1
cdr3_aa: CASSPDRVSNIQYF

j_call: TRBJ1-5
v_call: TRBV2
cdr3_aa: CASSEGAGQQNQPQHF

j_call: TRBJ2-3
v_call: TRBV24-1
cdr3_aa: CATSDGVAASTDTQYF

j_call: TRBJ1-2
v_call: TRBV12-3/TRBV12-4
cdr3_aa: CASSPYDSGAGYTF

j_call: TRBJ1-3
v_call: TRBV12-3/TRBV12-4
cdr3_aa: CASRYENSGGTIYF

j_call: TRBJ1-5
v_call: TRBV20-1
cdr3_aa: CSALGQLGGNQPQHF

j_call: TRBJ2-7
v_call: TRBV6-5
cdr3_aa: CASSHSSSGRVYEQYF

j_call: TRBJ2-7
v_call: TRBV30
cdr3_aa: CAWAPILWASYEQYF

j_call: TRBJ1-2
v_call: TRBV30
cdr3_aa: CAWRTAGSWLNYGYTF

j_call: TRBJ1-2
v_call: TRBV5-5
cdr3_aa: CASSLDAGQNYGYTF

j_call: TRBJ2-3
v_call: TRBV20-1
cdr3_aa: CSAPRAYNEPYF

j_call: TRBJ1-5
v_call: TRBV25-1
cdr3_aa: CASSVTQGADQPQHF

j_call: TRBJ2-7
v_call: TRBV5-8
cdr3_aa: CASSSAGTGVGEQYF

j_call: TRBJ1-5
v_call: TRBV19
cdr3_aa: CASSMAGSGHQPQHF

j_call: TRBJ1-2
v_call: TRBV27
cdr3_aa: CASRPGRGGYTF

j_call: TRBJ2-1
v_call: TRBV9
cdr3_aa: CASSVSGTLYNEQFF

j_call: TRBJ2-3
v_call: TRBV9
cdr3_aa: CASSPGLAGYTDTQCF

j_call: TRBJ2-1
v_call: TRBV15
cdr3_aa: CATSRDLAGVNEQFF

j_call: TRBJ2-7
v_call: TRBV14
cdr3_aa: CASSQAGGRAYEQYF

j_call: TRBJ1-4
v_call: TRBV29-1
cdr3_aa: CSARTGSPNEKLFF